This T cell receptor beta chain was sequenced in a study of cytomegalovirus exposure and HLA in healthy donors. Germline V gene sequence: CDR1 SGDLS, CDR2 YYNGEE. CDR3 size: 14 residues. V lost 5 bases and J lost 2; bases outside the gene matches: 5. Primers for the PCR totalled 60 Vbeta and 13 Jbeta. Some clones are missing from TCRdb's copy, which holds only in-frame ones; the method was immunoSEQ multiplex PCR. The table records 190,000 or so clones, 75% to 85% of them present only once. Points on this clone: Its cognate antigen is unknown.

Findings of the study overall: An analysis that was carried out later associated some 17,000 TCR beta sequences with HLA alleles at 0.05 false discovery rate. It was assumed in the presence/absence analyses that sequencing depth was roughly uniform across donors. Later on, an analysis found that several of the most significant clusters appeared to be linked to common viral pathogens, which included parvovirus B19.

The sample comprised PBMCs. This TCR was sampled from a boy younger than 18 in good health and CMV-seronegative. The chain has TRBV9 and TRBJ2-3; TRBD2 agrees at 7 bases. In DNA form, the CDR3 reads TGTGCCAGCAGTCCTCGACTAGCCACAGATACGCAGTATTTT. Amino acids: CASSPRLATDTQYF.